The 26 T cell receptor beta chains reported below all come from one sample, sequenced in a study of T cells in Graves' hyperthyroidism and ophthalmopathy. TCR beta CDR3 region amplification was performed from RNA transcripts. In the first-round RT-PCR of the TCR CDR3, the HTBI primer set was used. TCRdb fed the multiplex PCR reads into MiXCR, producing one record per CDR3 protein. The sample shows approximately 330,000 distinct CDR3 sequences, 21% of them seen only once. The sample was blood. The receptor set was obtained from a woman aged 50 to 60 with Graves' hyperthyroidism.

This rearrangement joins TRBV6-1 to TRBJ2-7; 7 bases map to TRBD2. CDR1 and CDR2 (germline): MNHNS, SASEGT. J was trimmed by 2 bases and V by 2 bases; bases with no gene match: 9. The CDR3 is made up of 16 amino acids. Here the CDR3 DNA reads TGTGCCAGCAGTGAATTCGGTCGGGGGGATGCCTACGAGCAGTACTTC. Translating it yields CASSEFGRGDAYEQYF.

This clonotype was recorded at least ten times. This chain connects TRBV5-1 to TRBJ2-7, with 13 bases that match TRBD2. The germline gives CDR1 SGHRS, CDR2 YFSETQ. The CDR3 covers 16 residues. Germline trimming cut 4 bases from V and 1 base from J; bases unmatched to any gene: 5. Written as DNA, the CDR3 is TGCGCCAGCAGCGGACTAGCGGGGGTTTTATCCTACGAGCAGTACTTC. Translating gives CASSGLAGVLSYEQYF. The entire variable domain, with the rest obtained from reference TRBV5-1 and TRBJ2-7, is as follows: KAGVTQTPRYLIKTRGQQVTLSCSPISGHRSVSWYQQTPGQGLQFLFEYFSETQRNKGNFPGRFSGRQFSNSRSEMNVSTLELGDSALYLCASSGLAGVLSYEQYFGPGTRLTVT.

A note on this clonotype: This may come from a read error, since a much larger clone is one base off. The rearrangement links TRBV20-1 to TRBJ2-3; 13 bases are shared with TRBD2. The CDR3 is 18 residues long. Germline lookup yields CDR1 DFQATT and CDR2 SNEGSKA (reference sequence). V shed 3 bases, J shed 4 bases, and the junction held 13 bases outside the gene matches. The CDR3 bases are TGCAGTGCTAGTTCGTATTCACTAGCGGGGGGGCTCGCAGATACGCAGTATTTT. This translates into CSASSYSLAGGLADTQYF.

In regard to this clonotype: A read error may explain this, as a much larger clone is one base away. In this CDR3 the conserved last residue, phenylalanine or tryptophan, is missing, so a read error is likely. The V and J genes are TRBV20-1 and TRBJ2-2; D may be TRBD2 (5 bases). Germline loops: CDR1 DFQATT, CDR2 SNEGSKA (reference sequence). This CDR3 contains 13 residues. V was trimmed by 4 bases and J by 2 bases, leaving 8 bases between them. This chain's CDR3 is CSAKTGNTGELFC. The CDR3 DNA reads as TGCAGTGCTAAGACGGGAAACACCGGGGAGCTGTTTTGT.

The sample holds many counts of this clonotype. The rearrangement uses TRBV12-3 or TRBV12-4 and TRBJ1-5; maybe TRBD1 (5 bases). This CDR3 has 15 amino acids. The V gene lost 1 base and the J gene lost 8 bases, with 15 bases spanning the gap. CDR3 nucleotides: TGTGCCAGCAGTTTAGAGGGGTTCCGCGAGGAGCCCCAGCATTTT. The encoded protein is CASSLEGFREEPQHF.

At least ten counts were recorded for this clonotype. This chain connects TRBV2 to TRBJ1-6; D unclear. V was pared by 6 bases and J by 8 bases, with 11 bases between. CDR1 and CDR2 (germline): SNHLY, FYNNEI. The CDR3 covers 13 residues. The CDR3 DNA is TGTGCCAGCAGGCCGGCTAGGGATTCACCCCTCCACTTT. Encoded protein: CASRPARDSPLHF.

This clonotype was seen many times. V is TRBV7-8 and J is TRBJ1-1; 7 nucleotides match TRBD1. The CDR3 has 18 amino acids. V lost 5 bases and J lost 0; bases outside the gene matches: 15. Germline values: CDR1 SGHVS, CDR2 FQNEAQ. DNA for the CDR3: TGTGCCAGCAGCCCACGGACAGGACTAGACGTTATGAACACTGAAGCTTTCTTT. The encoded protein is CASSPRTGLDVMNTEAFF.

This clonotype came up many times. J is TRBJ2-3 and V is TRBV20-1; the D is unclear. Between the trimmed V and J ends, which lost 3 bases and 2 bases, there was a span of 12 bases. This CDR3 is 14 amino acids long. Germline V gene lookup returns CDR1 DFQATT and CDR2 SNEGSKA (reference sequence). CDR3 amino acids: CSASSARDTDTQYF. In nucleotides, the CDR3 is TGCAGTGCTAGTTCGGCCAGAGACACAGATACGCAGTATTTT.

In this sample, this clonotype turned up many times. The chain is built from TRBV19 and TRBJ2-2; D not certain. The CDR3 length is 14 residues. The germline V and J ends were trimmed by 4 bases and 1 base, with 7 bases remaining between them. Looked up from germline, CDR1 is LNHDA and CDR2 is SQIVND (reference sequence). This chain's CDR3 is CASSNVGNTGELFF. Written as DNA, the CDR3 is TGTGCCAGTAGTAACGTGGGGAACACCGGGGAGCTGTTTTTT.

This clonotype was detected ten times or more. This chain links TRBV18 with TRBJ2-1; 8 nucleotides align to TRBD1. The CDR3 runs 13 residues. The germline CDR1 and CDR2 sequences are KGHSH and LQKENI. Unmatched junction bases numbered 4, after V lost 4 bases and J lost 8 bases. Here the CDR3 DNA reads TGTGCCAGCTCACGGACAGGGTTTGATGAGCAGTTCTTC. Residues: CASSRTGFDEQFF.

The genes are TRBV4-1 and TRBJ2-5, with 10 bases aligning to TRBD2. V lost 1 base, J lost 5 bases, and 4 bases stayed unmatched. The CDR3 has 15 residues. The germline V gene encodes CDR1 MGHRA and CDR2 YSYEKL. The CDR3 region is CASSQVAGGGETQYF. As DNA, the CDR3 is TGCGCCAGCAGCCAAGTAGCGGGAGGCGGGGAGACCCAGTACTTC.

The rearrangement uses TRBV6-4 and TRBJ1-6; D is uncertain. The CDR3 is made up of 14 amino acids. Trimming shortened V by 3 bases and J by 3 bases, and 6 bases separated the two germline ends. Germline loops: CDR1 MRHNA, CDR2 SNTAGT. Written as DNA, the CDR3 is TGTGCCAGCAGTGAAAAGGTCTATAATTCACCCCTCCACTTT. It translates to CASSEKVYNSPLHF.

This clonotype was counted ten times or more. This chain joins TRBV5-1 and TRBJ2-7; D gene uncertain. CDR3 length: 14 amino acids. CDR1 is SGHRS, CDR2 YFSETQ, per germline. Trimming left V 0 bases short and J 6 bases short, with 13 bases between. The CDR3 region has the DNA TGCGCCAGCAGCTTGGTGGCGGCCTCGAGCGAGCAGTACTTC. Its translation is CASSLVAASSEQYF.

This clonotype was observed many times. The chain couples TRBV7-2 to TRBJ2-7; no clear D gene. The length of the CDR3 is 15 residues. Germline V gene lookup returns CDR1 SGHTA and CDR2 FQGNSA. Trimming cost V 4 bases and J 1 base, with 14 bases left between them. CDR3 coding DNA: TGTGCCAGCAGCTCCCGTTTACGGCAGTCCTACGAGCAGTACTTC. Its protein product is CASSSRLRQSYEQYF.

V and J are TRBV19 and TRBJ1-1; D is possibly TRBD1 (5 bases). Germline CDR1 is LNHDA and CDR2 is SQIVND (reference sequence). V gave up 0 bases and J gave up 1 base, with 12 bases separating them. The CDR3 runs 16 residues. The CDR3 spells CASSIDYGRENTEAFF. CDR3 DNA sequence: TGTGCCAGTAGTATAGATTATGGCAGGGAGAACACTGAAGCTTTCTTT. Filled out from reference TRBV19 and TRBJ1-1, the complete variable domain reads DGGITQSPKYLFRKEGQNVTLSCEQNLNHDAMYWYRQDPGQGLRLIYYSQIVNDFQKGDIAEGYSVSREKKESFPLTVTSAQKNPTAFYLCASSIDYGRENTEAFFGQGTRLTVV.

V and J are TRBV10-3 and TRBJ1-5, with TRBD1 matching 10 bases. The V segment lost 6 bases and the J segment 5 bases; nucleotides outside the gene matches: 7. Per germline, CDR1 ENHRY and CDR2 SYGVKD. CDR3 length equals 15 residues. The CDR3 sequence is CAISEGQGKDQPQHF. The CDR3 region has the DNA TGTGCCATCAGCGAGGGACAGGGGAAGGATCAGCCCCAGCATTTT.

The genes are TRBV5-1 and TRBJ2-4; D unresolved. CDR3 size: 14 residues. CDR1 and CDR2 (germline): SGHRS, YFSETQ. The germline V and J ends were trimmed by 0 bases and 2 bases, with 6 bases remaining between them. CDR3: CASSLDVTKNIQYF. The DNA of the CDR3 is TGCGCCAGCAGCTTGGACGTCACCAAAAACATTCAGTACTTC.

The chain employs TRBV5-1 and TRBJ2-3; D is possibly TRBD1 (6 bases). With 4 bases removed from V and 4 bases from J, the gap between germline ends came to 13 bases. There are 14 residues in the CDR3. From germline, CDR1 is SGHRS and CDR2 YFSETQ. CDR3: CASSGRGSADTQYF. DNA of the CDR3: TGCGCCAGCAGCGGCAGGGGAAGCGCAGATACGCAGTATTTT.

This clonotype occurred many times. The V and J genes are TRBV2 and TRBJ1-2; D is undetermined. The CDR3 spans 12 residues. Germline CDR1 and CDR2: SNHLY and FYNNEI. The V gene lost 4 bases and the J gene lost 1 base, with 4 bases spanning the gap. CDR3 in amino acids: CASSGINYGYTF. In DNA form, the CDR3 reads TGTGCCAGCAGTGGGATTAACTATGGCTACACCTTC.

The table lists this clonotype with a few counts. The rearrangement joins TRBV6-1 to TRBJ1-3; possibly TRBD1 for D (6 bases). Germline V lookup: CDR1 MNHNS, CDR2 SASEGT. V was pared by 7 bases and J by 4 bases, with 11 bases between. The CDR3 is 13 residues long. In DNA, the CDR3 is TGTGCCAGCACTCGGACAGAAGGAAACACCATATATTTT. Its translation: CASTRTEGNTIYF.

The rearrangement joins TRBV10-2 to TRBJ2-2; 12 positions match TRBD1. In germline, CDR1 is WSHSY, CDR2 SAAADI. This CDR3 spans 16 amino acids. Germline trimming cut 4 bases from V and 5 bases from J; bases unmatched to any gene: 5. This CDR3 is CASSGGQGAPTGELFF. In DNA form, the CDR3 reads TGCGCCAGCAGTGGGGGACAGGGGGCGCCGACCGGGGAGCTGTTTTTT.

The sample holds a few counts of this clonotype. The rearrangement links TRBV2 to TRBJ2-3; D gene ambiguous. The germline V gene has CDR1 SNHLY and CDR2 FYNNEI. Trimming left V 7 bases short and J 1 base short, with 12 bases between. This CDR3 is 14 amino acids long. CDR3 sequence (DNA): TGTGCCAGCACCTTAACTTACGGCACAGATACGCAGTATTTT. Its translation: CASTLTYGTDTQYF.

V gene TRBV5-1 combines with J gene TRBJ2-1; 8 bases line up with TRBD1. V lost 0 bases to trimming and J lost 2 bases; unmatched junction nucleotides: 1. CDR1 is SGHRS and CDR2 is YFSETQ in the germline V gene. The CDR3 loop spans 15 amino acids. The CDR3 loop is CASSLGQGTYNEQFF. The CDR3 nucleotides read TGCGCCAGCAGCTTGGGACAGGGGACCTACAATGAGCAGTTCTTC.

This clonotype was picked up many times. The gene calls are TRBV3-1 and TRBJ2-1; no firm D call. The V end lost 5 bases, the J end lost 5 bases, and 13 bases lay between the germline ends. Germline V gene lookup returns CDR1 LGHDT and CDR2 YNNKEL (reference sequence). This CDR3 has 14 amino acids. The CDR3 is CASSSSSVHNEQFF. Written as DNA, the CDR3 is TGTGCCAGCAGCTCCAGTTCCGTACACAATGAGCAGTTCTTC.

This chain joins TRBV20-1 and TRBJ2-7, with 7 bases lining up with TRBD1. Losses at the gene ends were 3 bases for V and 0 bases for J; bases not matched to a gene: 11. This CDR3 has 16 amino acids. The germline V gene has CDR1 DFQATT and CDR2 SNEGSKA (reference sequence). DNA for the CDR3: TGCAGTGCTAGGGGTACTACAGGGGTTTTCTCCTACGAGCAGTACTTC. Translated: CSARGTTGVFSYEQYF.

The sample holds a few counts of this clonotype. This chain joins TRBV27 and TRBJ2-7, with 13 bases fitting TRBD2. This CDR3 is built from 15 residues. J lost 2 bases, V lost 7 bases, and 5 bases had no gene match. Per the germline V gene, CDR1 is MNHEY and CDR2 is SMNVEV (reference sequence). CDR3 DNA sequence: TGTGCCAGCACCCGGGGACTAGCGGGGACCTACGAGCAGTACTTC. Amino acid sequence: CASTRGLAGTYEQYF.